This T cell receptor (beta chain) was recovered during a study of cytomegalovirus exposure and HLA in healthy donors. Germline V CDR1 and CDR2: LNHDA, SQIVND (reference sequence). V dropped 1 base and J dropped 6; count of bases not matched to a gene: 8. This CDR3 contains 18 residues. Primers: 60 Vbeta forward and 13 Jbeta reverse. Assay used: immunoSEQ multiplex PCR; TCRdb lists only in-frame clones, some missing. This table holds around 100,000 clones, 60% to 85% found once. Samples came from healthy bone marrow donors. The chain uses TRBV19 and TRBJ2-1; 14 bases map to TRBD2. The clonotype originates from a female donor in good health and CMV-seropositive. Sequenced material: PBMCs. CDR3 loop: CASSIAAGLAGVVNEQFF. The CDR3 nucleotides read TGTGCCAGTAGTATAGCAGCGGGACTAGCGGGAGTGGTCAATGAGCAGTTCTTC.